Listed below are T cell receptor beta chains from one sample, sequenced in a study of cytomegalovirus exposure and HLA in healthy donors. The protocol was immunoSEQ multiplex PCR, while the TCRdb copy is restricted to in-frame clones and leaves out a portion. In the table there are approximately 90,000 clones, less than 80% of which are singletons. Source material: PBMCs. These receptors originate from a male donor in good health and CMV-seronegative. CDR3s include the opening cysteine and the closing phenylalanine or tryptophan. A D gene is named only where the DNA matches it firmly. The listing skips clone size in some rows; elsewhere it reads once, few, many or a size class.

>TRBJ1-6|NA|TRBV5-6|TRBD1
TGTGCCAGCAGCGGCCTTAACAGGGGGTATAATTCACCCCTCCACTTT
CASSGLNRGYNSPLHF
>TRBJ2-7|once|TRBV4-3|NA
TGCGCCAGCAGCCTCGGCCGGGCGGGGCCCGAGCAGTACTTC
CASSLGRAGPEQYF
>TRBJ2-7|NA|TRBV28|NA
TGTGCCAGCAGTGACCCCTCCGGCCGAAGGGGCGAGCAGTACTTC
CASSDPSGRRGEQYF
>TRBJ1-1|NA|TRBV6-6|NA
TGTGCCAGCAGCCCCGGACAGAGGGTCACTGAAGCTTTCTTT
CASSPGQRVTEAFF
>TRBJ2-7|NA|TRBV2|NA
TGTGCCAGCAGTACTAGTTCCTACGAGCAGTACTTC
CASSTSSYEQYF
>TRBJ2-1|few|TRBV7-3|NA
TGTGCCAGCAGCTTAAGGTCCGGGGATGAGCAGTTCTTC
CASSLRSGDEQFF
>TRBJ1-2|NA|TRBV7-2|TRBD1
TGTGCCAGCAGCTTCTGGGGTCAGGGGGCGATTGGCTACACCTTC
CASSFWGQGAIGYTF
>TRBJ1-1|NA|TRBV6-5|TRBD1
TGTGCCAGCAGTCCCGGACAGGGGGTAACTTTCTTT
CASSPGQGVTFF
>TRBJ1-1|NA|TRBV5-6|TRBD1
TGTGCCAGCAGCCCCGGACAGGATGGTGAAGCTTTCTTT
CASSPGQDGEAFF
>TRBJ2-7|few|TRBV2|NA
TGTGCCAGCCTGGTCGACAGAGCCTACGAGCAGTACTTC
CASLVDRAYEQYF
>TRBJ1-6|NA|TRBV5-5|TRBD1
TGTGCCAGCAAAAAAGACCGGGACAGGAATAATTCACCCCTCCACTTT
CASKKDRDRNNSPLHF
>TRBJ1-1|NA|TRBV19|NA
TGTGCCAGTAGTATAGCAAGGCAGGGAAGGGGATCGGACACTGAAGCTTTCTTT
CASSIARQGRGSDTEAFF
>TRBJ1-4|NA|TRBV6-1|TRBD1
TGTGCCAGCACACGACAGGGGCGGGAAAAACTGTTTTTT
CASTRQGREKLFF
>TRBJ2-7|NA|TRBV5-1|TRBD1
TGCGCCAGCAGGCCGACAGGGGGCTCCTACGAGCAGTACTTC
CASRPTGGSYEQYF
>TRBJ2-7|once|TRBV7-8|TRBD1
TGTGCCAGCAGCTCATGGGACAGGGGCTACGAGCAGTACTTC
CASSSWDRGYEQYF
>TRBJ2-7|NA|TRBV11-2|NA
TGTGCCAGCAGCTTGTTCACAGCCCCCACCTACGAGCAGTACTTC
CASSLFTAPTYEQYF
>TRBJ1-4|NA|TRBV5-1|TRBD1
TGCGCCAGCAGCCCCCCAACAGGGGGCTCAACTAATGAAAAACTGTTTTTT
CASSPPTGGSTNEKLFF
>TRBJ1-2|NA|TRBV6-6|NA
TGTGCCAGCAGTTACTCCCGGGGGGAGGGGGAAGGCTACACCTTC
CASSYSRGEGEGYTF
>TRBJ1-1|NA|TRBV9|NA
TGTGCCAGCAGCCCCATCATCACTGAAGCTTTCTTT
CASSPIITEAFF
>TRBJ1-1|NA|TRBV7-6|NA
TGTGCCAGCAGCATAGGGCAGGCGAACACTGAAGCTTTCTTT
CASSIGQANTEAFF
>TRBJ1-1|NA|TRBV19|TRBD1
TGTGCCAGTAGTCTCACAGGGGTGAACACTGAAGCTTTCTTT
CASSLTGVNTEAFF
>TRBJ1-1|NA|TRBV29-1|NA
TGCAGCGCCGCCGGGGGGCTGGTGACTGAAGCTTTCTTT
CSAAGGLVTEAFF
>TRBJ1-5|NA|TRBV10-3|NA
TGTGCCATCAGTGCGGGGGTTAGCAATCAGCCCCAGCATTTT
CAISAGVSNQPQHF
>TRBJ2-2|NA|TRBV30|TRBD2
TGTGCCTGGAGAAGAAGCGGGGACACCGGGGAGCTGTTTTTT
CAWRRSGDTGELFF
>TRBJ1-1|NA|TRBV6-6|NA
TGTGCCAGCAGCCGCCGGGAGCTGGTGGGAGCTTTCTTT
CASSRRELVGAFF
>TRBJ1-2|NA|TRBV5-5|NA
TGTGCCAGCAGCCCAAACTACAGGGTGTTAGGCTACACCTTC
CASSPNYRVLGYTF
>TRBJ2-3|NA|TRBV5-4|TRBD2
TGTGCCAGCAGCTCAGATATTAGCGGGAGTAGAGGGACAGATACGCAGTATTTT
CASSSDISGSRGTDTQYF
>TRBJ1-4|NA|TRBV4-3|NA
TGCGCCAGCAGCCAAGCCTCAGGGGCGATAAATGAAAAACTGTTTTTT
CASSQASGAINEKLFF
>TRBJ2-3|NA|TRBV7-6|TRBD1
TGTGCCAGCAGCCGGGACAGCCCTAGCACAGATACGCAGTATTTT
CASSRDSPSTDTQYF
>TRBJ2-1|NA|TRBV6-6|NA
TGTGCCAGCAGTTACATCAGGGATGAGCAGTTCTTC
CASSYIRDEQFF
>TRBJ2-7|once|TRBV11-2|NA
TGTGCCAGCAGCCTGCAACTCGGGGACTACGAGCAGTACTTC
CASSLQLGDYEQYF
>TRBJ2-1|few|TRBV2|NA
TGTGCCAGCAGTGAAGCCTATGAGCAGTTCTTC
CASSEAYEQFF
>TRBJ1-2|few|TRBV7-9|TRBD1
TGTGCCAGCATCAACGACAGGGTGACTAACTATGGCTACACCTTC
CASINDRVTNYGYTF